The 29 T cell receptor beta chains below come from one sample, sequenced in a study of cytomegalovirus exposure and HLA in healthy donors. With 60 Vbeta and 13 Jbeta primers, the PCR was carried out. Measured with immunoSEQ multiplex PCR; TCRdb has only the in-frame clones, and not every one. The data contain approximately 100,000 clones, roughly 79% of them singletons. The sample comprised PBMCs. The receptors shown here come from a man in his forties in good health and CMV-seronegative.

This clone is a singleton in its sample. Compared with germline, one end of the junction differs, possibly owing to a read error. The rearrangement joins TRBV7-9 to TRBJ1-2; D call uncertain. CDR3 length equals 13 residues. Germline V gives CDR1 SEHNR, CDR2 FQNEAQ (reference sequence). The CDR3, as DNA: TGTTCCAGCAGCTTAGCTGGTCAGTATGGCTACACCTTC. It encodes CSSSLAGQYGYTF.

The rearrangement joins TRBV5-1 to TRBJ2-5; TRBD2 matches at 8 bases. The CDR3 is 14 residues long. CDR1 and CDR2 from the germline V gene are SGHRS and YFSETQ. Unmatched junction bases numbered 6, after V lost 7 bases and J lost 1 base. CDR3 coding DNA: TGCGCCAGCGGACAAACTAGCGGCCAAGAGACCCAGTACTTC. It translates to CASGQTSGQETQYF.

For the CDR3, the DNA is TGCGCCAGCAGCCGGGAGATCGGAGCTAACTATGGCTACACCTTC. It is translated as CASSREIGANYGYTF. The J gene is TRBJ1-2, the V gene TRBV4-3; D ambiguous. The germline CDR1 and CDR2 sequences are LGHNA and YSLEER. The CDR3 is 15 residues long. Trimming pared 4 bases from V and 0 bases from J, leaving 12 bases between.

This clone showed up just once. The chain joins TRBV10-1 to TRBJ1-4; possibly TRBD1 for D (6 bases). Germline V gene lookup returns CDR1 WNHNN and CDR2 SYGVQD (reference sequence). Trimming cost V 6 bases and J 7 bases, with 15 bases left between them. The CDR3 length is 14 residues. Written as DNA, the CDR3 is TGCGCCAGCAGCCCCGGGACAACCGGTGAAAAACTGTTTTTT. Translated: CASSPGTTGEKLFF.

The rearrangement joins TRBV18 to TRBJ1-2; D is perhaps TRBD1 (6 bases). Trimming stripped 3 bases from V and 2 bases from J, with 22 bases between. CDR1 is KGHSH, CDR2 LQKENI, per germline. CDR3 length: 18 amino acids. Here the CDR3 DNA reads TGTGCCAGCTCACCTACCCCGAGTTCGGGGGGCGGAAACTATGGCTACACCTTC. Protein sequence: CASSPTPSSGGGNYGYTF.

This rearrangement joins TRBV5-1 to TRBJ2-5; 13 bases agree with TRBD2. The CDR3 covers 16 residues. Germline CDR1 and CDR2: SGHRS and YFSETQ. V lost 0 bases and J lost 2; bases outside the gene matches: 1. CDR3 protein: CASSLGLAGGQETQYF. The CDR3 DNA sequence: TGCGCCAGCAGCTTGGGACTAGCGGGGGGTCAAGAGACCCAGTACTTC. Drawing the rest from reference TRBV5-1 and TRBJ2-5, the complete variable domain is KAGVTQTPRYLIKTRGQQVTLSCSPISGHRSVSWYQQTPGQGLQFLFEYFSETQRNKGNFPGRFSGRQFSNSRSEMNVSTLELGDSALYLCASSLGLAGGQETQYFGPGTRLLVL.

This clone was seen more than once but under ten times. The chain recombines TRBV5-5 with TRBJ2-5; D not certain. Germline lookup yields CDR1 SGHKS and CDR2 YYEKEE (reference sequence). This CDR3 comprises 13 residues. V was cut by 2 bases and J by 2 bases, with 7 bases left in between. The CDR3 region is CASSFAQQETQYF. The DNA for the CDR3 is TGTGCCAGCAGCTTTGCACAGCAAGAGACCCAGTACTTC.

This rearrangement joins TRBV7-6 to TRBJ2-3, with D possibly TRBD2 on 6 matching bases. CDR3 length: 15 amino acids. CDR1 SGHVS and CDR2 FNYEAQ come from the germline V gene. The V end was cut by 3 bases, the J end by 6 bases, with 16 bases between. CDR3 bases: TGTGCCAGCAGCTTTAGAGCTGGAGGAGGGGATACGCAGTATTTT. It specifies CASSFRAGGGDTQYF.

This clone was seen only a few times. The rearrangement uses TRBV10-2 and TRBJ2-5; the match to TRBD2 covers 7 bases. CDR1 WSHSY and CDR2 SAAADI come from the germline V gene. The CDR3 covers 13 residues. Trimming cost V 7 bases and J 2 bases; bases outside gene matches: 4. CDR3: CASNLGGQETQYF. CDR3 sequence (DNA): TGCGCCAGCAACCTGGGAGGGCAAGAGACCCAGTACTTC.

The chain links TRBV16 to TRBJ1-2, with no clear D. V shed 3 bases and J shed 8 bases, with 13 bases lying between them. The CDR3 has 13 residues. The germline V gene has CDR1 KGHSY and CDR2 FQNENV. The CDR3 DNA is TGTGCCAGCAGCCATTCCGCCCTACCCGGCTACACCTTC. The encoded protein is CASSHSALPGYTF.

The CDR3 coding sequence is TGTGCCAGCAGGCCAAGCAAAATTTCACCCCTCCACTTT. This sequence encodes CASRPSKISPLHF. The chain uses TRBV2 and TRBJ1-6; no clear D gene. The germline CDR1 and CDR2 sequences are SNHLY and FYNNEI. The V gene lost 6 bases and the J gene lost 9 bases, with 12 bases spanning the gap. The CDR3 is made up of 13 amino acids.

The chain carries TRBV6-6 and TRBJ1-4; 8 nucleotides line up with TRBD1. V shed 6 bases, J shed 8 bases, and the junction held 8 bases outside the gene matches. Germline loops: CDR1 MNHNY, CDR2 SVGAGI (reference sequence). CDR3 length: 14 amino acids. CDR3 DNA sequence: TGTGCCAGCAGAAAACAGGGGGTTTTAGAAAAACTGTTTTTT. It translates to CASRKQGVLEKLFF.

The rearrangement links TRBV5-1 to TRBJ1-4; possibly TRBD1 for D (6 bases). The CDR3 is made up of 16 amino acids. V was cut by 4 bases and J by 8 bases, with 21 bases left in between. Germline V lookup: CDR1 SGHRS, CDR2 YFSETQ. DNA of the CDR3: TGCGCCAGCAGCGCTGCTACAACATCCCAGGGGGAAAAACTGTTTTTT. Translated, it gives CASSAATTSQGEKLFF.

The V call is TRBV28, the J call TRBJ2-2, with 10 bases aligning to TRBD1. With 5 bases clipped from V and 6 bases from J, the junction kept 9 bases outside the gene matches. CDR1 MDHEN and CDR2 SYDVKM come from the germline V gene. There are 16 residues in the CDR3. CDR3 residues: CASSQLGQGDSGELFF. The CDR3 DNA reads as TGTGCCAGCAGTCAACTAGGACAGGGGGACTCCGGGGAGCTGTTTTTT.

CDR3 residues: CASSRQGDTGELFF. The CDR3 DNA is TGTGCCAGCAGCCGACAGGGCGACACCGGGGAGCTGTTTTTT. The chain has TRBV6-1 and TRBJ2-2; TRBD1 matches 7 bases. The CDR3 is 14 residues long. Trimming at V came to 6 bases and at J to 3 bases, leaving 4 bases not matched to a gene. The germline V gene encodes CDR1 MNHNS and CDR2 SASEGT.

The chain carries TRBV7-8 and TRBJ1-6; maybe TRBD1 (6 bases). This CDR3 is built from 16 residues. Germline V gene data show CDR1 as SGHVS and CDR2 as FQNEAQ. The V gene lost 5 bases and the J gene lost 6 bases, with 17 bases spanning the gap. The CDR3 sequence: CASSPTARQANSPLHF. DNA of the CDR3: TGTGCCAGCAGCCCGACCGCCAGACAGGCTAATTCACCCCTCCACTTT.

This chain joins TRBV10-3 and TRBJ2-1, with D perhaps TRBD2 (6 bases). Germline CDR1 reads ENHRY; CDR2 reads SYGVKD. V was trimmed by 2 bases and J by 0 bases, leaving 11 bases between them. The CDR3 covers 16 residues. The CDR3 spells CAISEIRGSSYNEQFF. The CDR3 bases are TGTGCCATCAGTGAGATCCGGGGGAGCTCCTACAATGAGCAGTTCTTC.

V is TRBV5-4 and J is TRBJ1-6, with 9 bases identical to TRBD1. The CDR3 runs to 14 residues. Germline CDR1 reads SGHNT; CDR2 reads YYREEE (reference sequence). Trimming cost V 2 bases and J 8 bases; bases outside gene matches: 2. Written as DNA, the CDR3 is TGTGCCAGCAGCTTCGACAGGGGGGATTCACCCCTCCACTTT. Translated, it gives CASSFDRGDSPLHF.

CDR3 loop: CAIRGDRNSPLHF. The CDR3 bases are TGTGCCATCCGGGGGGATCGTAATTCACCCCTCCACTTT. This chain uses TRBV7-9 with TRBJ1-6, with D maybe TRBD1 (5 bases). Trimming left V 10 bases short and J 6 bases short, with 13 bases between. Germline CDR1 and CDR2: SEHNR and FQNEAQ (reference sequence). The CDR3 contains 13 residues.

The chain links TRBV6-5 to TRBJ1-2; 7 nucleotides agree with TRBD1. With V trimmed by 6 bases and J by 2 bases, 9 bases remained unmatched. CDR1 and CDR2 from the germline V gene are MNHEY and SVGAGI. The CDR3 is made up of 15 amino acids. The DNA of the CDR3 is TGTGCCAGCAGCCGAGAGGGGGCGGCCAACTATGGCTACACCTTC. This gives the protein CASSREGAANYGYTF.

CDR3 sequence reads: CASTNTDTQYF. In DNA, the CDR3 is TGTGCCAGTACTAACACAGATACGCAGTATTTT. J is TRBJ2-3 and V is TRBV19; D is ambiguous. Germline loops: CDR1 LNHDA, CDR2 SQIVND (reference sequence). V lost 7 bases and J lost 2, with 4 bases in between. The CDR3 contains 11 residues. Drawing the rest from reference TRBV19 and TRBJ2-3, the complete variable domain is DGGITQSPKYLFRKEGQNVTLSCEQNLNHDAMYWYRQDPGQGLRLIYYSQIVNDFQKGDIAEGYSVSREKKESFPLTVTSAQKNPTAFYLCASTNTDTQYFGPGTRLTVL.

The chain has TRBV21-1 and TRBJ2-7; the table calls TRBD1, which could not be checked here. TRBV21-1 is reported as a pseudogene. The CDR3 length is 15 residues. The CDR3 protein is CASSKAGRGSYEQYF. The CDR3 bases are TGTGCCAGCAGCAAAGCAGGCAGGGGTAGCTACGAGCAGTACTTC.

This rearrangement joins TRBV6-5 to TRBJ2-2; tentatively, D is TRBD1 (6 bases). The CDR3 length is 15 residues. Trimming cost V 6 bases and J 4 bases, with 15 bases left between them. Germline V gene sequence: CDR1 MNHEY, CDR2 SVGAGI. CDR3 sequence: CASRTRQAGTGELFF. The DNA for the CDR3 is TGTGCCAGCAGAACCCGACAGGCAGGCACCGGGGAGCTGTTTTTT.

The chain is built from TRBV30 and TRBJ2-3; 13 bases agree with TRBD2. CDR1 and CDR2 (germline): GTSNPN, SVGIG (reference sequence). This CDR3 has 14 amino acids. V lost 6 bases, J lost 7 bases, and 7 bases stayed unmatched. The CDR3 sequence is CACQGLAGLHTQYF. The CDR3, as DNA: TGTGCCTGCCAGGGACTAGCGGGGTTACATACGCAGTATTTT.

The J gene is TRBJ1-5, the V gene TRBV29-1; 7 bases map to TRBD1. The CDR3 runs to 13 residues. Germline CDR1 reads SQVTM; CDR2 reads ANQGSEA. Trimming took 4 bases from V and 5 from J; bases not matched to a gene: 5. The CDR3 region has the DNA TGCAGCGTTGGGGCAGGGGGTCATCAGCCCCAGCATTTT. Encoded protein: CSVGAGGHQPQHF.

This clone has more than one count but fewer than ten. J is TRBJ2-7 and V is TRBV4-2; 9 nucleotides align to TRBD1. This CDR3 is built from 14 residues. V lost 4 bases, J lost 6 bases, and 7 bases stayed unmatched. Looked up from germline, CDR1 is LGHNA and CDR2 is YNFKEQ. CDR3 nucleotides: TGTGCCAGCAGCCCCGGGACAGGGCCCCTCGAGCAGTACTTC. It encodes CASSPGTGPLEQYF.

V usage is TRBV11-2 and J usage is TRBJ1-1; D is possibly TRBD1 (5 bases). With 5 bases removed from V and 1 base from J, the gap between germline ends came to 8 bases. The CDR3 has 13 residues. Germline lookup yields CDR1 SGHAT and CDR2 FQNNGV. The CDR3 DNA is TGTGCCAGCAGCCGAGACAGGAACACTGAAGCTTTCTTT. It encodes CASSRDRNTEAFF.

To note about this clone: This CDR3 is also generated by other DNA sequences in the sample. This chain uses TRBV9 with TRBJ2-2; 11 bases map to TRBD2. The CDR3 extends over 16 amino acids. Germline values: CDR1 SGDLS, CDR2 YYNGEE. Losses at the gene ends were 0 bases for V and 6 bases for J; bases not matched to a gene: 4. The CDR3 DNA reads as TGTGCCAGCAGCGTAGTGGTAGCGGGGGGGCCCGGGGAGCTGTTTTTT. Encoded protein: CASSVVVAGGPGELFF.

In this sample, this clone turned up a few times. The V gene is TRBV7-8, the J gene TRBJ2-5; D possibly corresponds to TRBD2 (7 bases). Trimming cost V 4 bases and J 5 bases, with 20 bases left between them. Germline values: CDR1 SGHVS, CDR2 FQNEAQ. The CDR3 covers 16 residues. Here the CDR3 DNA reads TGTGCCAGCAGCTCAAGGGGGGGACGGGGTAGTGAGACCCAGTACTTC. It is translated as CASSSRGGRGSETQYF.